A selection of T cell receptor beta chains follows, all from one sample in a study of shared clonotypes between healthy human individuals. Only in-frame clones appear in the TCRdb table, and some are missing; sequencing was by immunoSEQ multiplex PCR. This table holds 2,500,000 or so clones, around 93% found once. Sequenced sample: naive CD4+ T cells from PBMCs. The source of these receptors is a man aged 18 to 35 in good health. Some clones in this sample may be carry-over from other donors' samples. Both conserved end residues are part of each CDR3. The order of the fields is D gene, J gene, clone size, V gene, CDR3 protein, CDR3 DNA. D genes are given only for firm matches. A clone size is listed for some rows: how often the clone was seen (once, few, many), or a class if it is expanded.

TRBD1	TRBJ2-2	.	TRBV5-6	CASSLFFLGQGVGELFF	TGTGCCAGCAGCTTGTTTTTTTTAGGACAGGGAGTCGGGGAGCTGTTTTTT
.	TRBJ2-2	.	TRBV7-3	CASSATGTTGELFF	TGTGCCAGCAGCGCGACAGGTACAACCGGGGAGCTGTTTTTT
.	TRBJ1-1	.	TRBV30	CAWSVVGYTEAFF	TGTGCCTGGAGTGTTGTGGGGTATACTGAAGCTTTCTTT
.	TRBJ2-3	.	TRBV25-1	CASSGFSGGSHTDTQYF	TGTGCCAGCAGTGGGTTTTCAGGGGGGAGCCACACAGATACGCAGTATTTT
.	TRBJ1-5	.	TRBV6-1	CASSMGSQPQHF	TGTGCCAGCAGTATGGGGTCTCAGCCCCAGCATTTT
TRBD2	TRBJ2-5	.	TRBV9	CASSVGLAGFQETQYF	TGTGCCAGCAGCGTAGGGCTAGCGGGATTTCAAGAGACCCAGTACTTC
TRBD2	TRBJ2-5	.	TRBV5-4	CASSLAAAGARETQYF	TGTGCCAGCAGCTTGGCCGCAGCGGGAGCTCGGGAGACCCAGTACTTC
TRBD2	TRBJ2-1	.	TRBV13	CASRLAGGSNEQFF	TGTGCCAGCAGGCTGGCGGGAGGTTCTAATGAGCAGTTCTTC
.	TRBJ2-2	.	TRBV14	CASSQVFRTNTGELFF	TGTGCCAGCAGCCAAGTTTTCAGGACCAACACCGGGGAGCTGTTTTTT
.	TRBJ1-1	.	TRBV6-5	CASSESVRGAFF	TGTGCCAGCAGTGAATCCGTTAGGGGGGCTTTCTTT
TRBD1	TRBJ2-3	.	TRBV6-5	CASSYSGTAGDTQYF	TGTGCCAGCAGTTACTCAGGGACAGCCGGAGATACGCAGTATTTT
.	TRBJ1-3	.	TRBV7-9	CASSRGQGNTIYF	TGTGCCAGCAGTCGAGGACAGGGAAACACCATATATTTT
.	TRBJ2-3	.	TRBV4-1	CASSQTTGTQDTQYF	TGCGCCAGCAGCCAAACAACCGGGACGCAAGATACGCAGTATTTT
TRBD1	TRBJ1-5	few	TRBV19	CASSTTGGNQPQHF	TGTGCCAGTAGTACGACAGGGGGTAATCAGCCCCAGCATTTT
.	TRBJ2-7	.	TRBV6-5	CASSWLRPPSSYEQYF	TGTGCCAGCAGTTGGCTCCGGCCGCCCAGCTCCTACGAGCAGTACTTC
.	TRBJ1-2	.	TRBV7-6	CASSFSGTGYTF	TGTGCCAGCAGCTTTTCAGGGACGGGCTACACCTTC
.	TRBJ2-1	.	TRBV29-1	CSAGAEGGYGSDEQFF	TGCAGCGCAGGGGCGGAGGGAGGATATGGGTCCGATGAGCAGTTCTTC
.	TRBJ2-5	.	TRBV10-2	CASSGYRLYQETQYF	TGCGCCAGCAGTGGGTACCGGCTGTACCAAGAGACCCAGTACTTC
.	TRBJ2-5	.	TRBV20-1	CSASPQETQYF	TGCAGTGCTAGTCCCCAAGAGACCCAGTACTTC
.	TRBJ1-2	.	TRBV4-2	CASSQDSGRQNYGYTF	TGTGCCAGCAGCCAAGATTCGGGACGTCAGAACTATGGCTACACCTTC
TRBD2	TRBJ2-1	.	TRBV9	CASSVAGLAGYNEQFF	TGTGCCAGCAGCGTAGCCGGGCTAGCGGGATACAATGAGCAGTTCTTC